Shown below are 25 T cell receptor beta chains from a single sample sequenced in a study of T cells in Graves' hyperthyroidism and ophthalmopathy. RNA transcripts provided the source from which TCR beta CDR3 regions were amplified. During a first-round RT-PCR of the TCR CDR3, the HTBI primer set was used. TCRdb independently ran MiXCR on the multiplex PCR reads; one entry per CDR3 protein. The table has hundreds of thousands of distinct CDR3 sequences, around 38% seen once. Sequenced sample: blood. The source is a man between 18 and 35 years old with Graves' hyperthyroidism.

The V gene is TRBV12-3 or TRBV12-4, the J gene TRBJ1-5; 9 nucleotides align to TRBD1. The CDR3 consists of 18 residues. Unmatched junction bases numbered 9, after V lost 3 bases and J lost 0 bases. Written as DNA, the CDR3 is TGTGCCAGCAGTTTCTGGACAGGGGCGGAGGGTAGCAATCAGCCCCAGCATTTT. Amino acid sequence: CASSFWTGAEGSNQPQHF.

In the case of this clonotype: The DNA is omitted, as the CDR3 cannot be located on it reliably, and the CDR3 follows TCRdb's listing. CDR3 loop: CASIYLCSVEQGYGYTF. This chain joins TRBV25-1 and TRBJ1-2; TRBD1, the table's D call, was not compared with the DNA. The CDR3 extends over 17 residues, inclusive of both ends. CDR1 MGHDK and CDR2 SYGVNS come from the germline V gene.

At least ten counts were recorded for this clonotype. The chain uses TRBV7-9 and TRBJ1-5; D is unclear. Trimming took off 5 bases at V and 5 bases at J, with 10 bases between the two ends. There are 13 residues in the CDR3. Germline V gene lookup returns CDR1 SEHNR and CDR2 FQNEAQ (reference sequence). The CDR3 nucleotides read TGTGCCAGCAGCCCCCTGAATGATCAGCCCCAGCATTTT. As protein: CASSPLNDQPQHF.

The gene calls are TRBV9 and TRBJ2-5; 7 nucleotides agree with TRBD1. This CDR3 spans 17 amino acids. The trim removed 4 bases at V and 5 bases at J, leaving 17 bases unmatched. Germline V CDR1 and CDR2: SGDLS, YYNGEE. CDR3 DNA: TGTGCCAGCAGCACCCGAACAGGGGTTGCTGTCGCCGAGACCCAGTACTTC. Translating gives CASSTRTGVAVAETQYF.

At least ten counts were recorded for this clonotype. The V call is TRBV6-5, the J call TRBJ1-1; the D is unclear. CDR3 length: 12 residues. Germline values: CDR1 MNHEY, CDR2 SVGAGI. The V end lost 5 bases, the J end lost 4 bases, and 8 bases lay between the germline ends. The CDR3 sequence is CASSGVSTEAFF. The CDR3 DNA sequence: TGTGCCAGCAGTGGCGTGAGCACTGAAGCTTTCTTT.

This clonotype was picked up a small number of times. V and J are TRBV19 and TRBJ1-5; D is undetermined. CDR1 and CDR2 from the germline V gene are LNHDA and SQIVND (reference sequence). The CDR3 contains 13 residues. Trimming removed 7 bases from V and 2 bases from J, with 9 bases in between. The CDR3 nucleotides are TGTGCCAGTAATTTGGGCGGCAATCAGCCCCAGCATTTT. This codes for CASNLGGNQPQHF.

In this sample, this clonotype turned up many times. This rearrangement joins TRBV19 to TRBJ1-2, with D unclear. This CDR3 region has 13 residues. CDR1 is LNHDA and CDR2 is SQIVND in the germline V gene (reference sequence). The V end was cut by 2 bases, the J end by 4 bases, with 8 bases between. The CDR3 region is CASSIPTAYGYTF. CDR3 bases: TGTGCCAGTAGTATACCCACGGCCTATGGCTACACCTTC.

This clonotype has at least ten counts. The chain employs TRBV2 and TRBJ2-7, with 14 bases fitting TRBD2. V trimming: 8 bases; J trimming: 4 bases; junction bases outside the gene matches: 4. There are 14 residues in the CDR3. Germline assignment: CDR1 SNHLY and CDR2 FYNNEI. The CDR3 loop is CASLGTSGGYEQYF. The DNA of the CDR3 is TGTGCCAGCCTAGGGACTAGCGGGGGTTACGAGCAGTACTTC.

This clonotype has a handful of counts. The chain links TRBV30 to TRBJ1-1; D is unclear. V dropped 6 bases and J dropped 3 bases, with 11 bases sitting between them. From germline, CDR1 is GTSNPN and CDR2 SVGIG (reference sequence). The CDR3 contains 12 residues. The CDR3 DNA follows: TGTGCCTGTAAGGACGGCTACACTGAAGCTTTCTTT. As protein: CACKDGYTEAFF.

The CDR3 DNA follows: TGTGCCAGCAGCGTAGGACTACAGGGGCCCTACGAGCAGTACTTC. The encoded protein is CASSVGLQGPYEQYF. J is TRBJ2-7 and V is TRBV9; 7 bases map to TRBD1. This CDR3 comprises 15 residues. V gave up 0 bases and J gave up 2 bases; unmatched junction bases: 5. The germline V gene has CDR1 SGDLS and CDR2 YYNGEE.

CDR3 bases: TGTGCCAGCAGCCCCGACAGGGACACCGGGGAGCTGTTTTTT. This codes for CASSPDRDTGELFF. V and J are TRBV7-8 and TRBJ2-2, with 7 nucleotides matching TRBD1. CDR3 size: 14 residues. Germline CDR1 is SGHVS and CDR2 is FQNEAQ. J gave up 3 bases and V 5 bases, and 3 bases lay outside the gene matches. Drawing the rest from reference TRBV7-8 and TRBJ2-2, the complete variable domain is GAGVSQSPRYKVAKRGQDVALRCDPISGHVSLFWYQQALGQGPEFLTYFQNEAQLDKSGLPSDRFFAERPEGSVSTLKIQRTQQEDSAVYLCASSPDRDTGELFFGEGSRLTVL.

Many counts were recorded for this clonotype. The V call is TRBV19, the J call TRBJ1-2; the D gene is possibly TRBD1 (6 bases). With 5 bases removed from V and 4 bases from J, the gap between germline ends came to 11 bases. This CDR3 region has 13 residues. Germline V CDR1 and CDR2: LNHDA, SQIVND (reference sequence). The CDR3 DNA follows: TGTGCCAGTAGTCCAGGGGAGGGCTATGGCTACACCTTC. It is translated as CASSPGEGYGYTF. Full variable domain (outside the CDR3, taken from reference TRBV19 and TRBJ1-2): DGGITQSPKYLFRKEGQNVTLSCEQNLNHDAMYWYRQDPGQGLRLIYYSQIVNDFQKGDIAEGYSVSREKKESFPLTVTSAQKNPTAFYLCASSPGEGYGYTFGSGTRLTVV.

CDR3 nucleotide sequence: TGTGCCAACAGGTCACAGGGCTTGGAAGGAAACACCATATATTTT. Translating gives CANRSQGLEGNTIYF. V gene TRBV12-3 or TRBV12-4 combines with J gene TRBJ1-3, with D possibly matching TRBD1 (6 bases). The CDR3 sequence is 15 residues long. V lost 10 bases, J lost 4 bases, and 20 bases lay in between.

This clonotype was picked up many times. V is TRBV5-1 and J is TRBJ2-7, with TRBD1 matching over 8 bases. The CDR3 has 13 residues. With V trimmed by 4 bases and J by 5 bases, 5 bases remained unmatched. Germline-derived CDR1 and CDR2 are SGHRS and YFSETQ. The CDR3: CASSTTGDNEQYF. The CDR3 bases are TGCGCCAGCAGCACGACAGGGGACAACGAGCAGTACTTC.

This clonotype was seen many times. V and J are TRBV20-1 and TRBJ2-5, with D unclear. This CDR3 has 13 residues. V dropped 6 bases and J dropped 5 bases, with 16 bases sitting between them. Germline loops: CDR1 DFQATT, CDR2 SNEGSKA (reference sequence). The CDR3 region is CSARPHDLETQYF. As DNA, the CDR3 is TGCAGTGCGAGGCCTCACGATCTGGAGACCCAGTACTTC.

The table lists this clonotype with many counts. The chain is built from TRBV24-1 and TRBJ1-5; TRBD1 matches at 8 bases. Per germline, CDR1 KGHDR and CDR2 SFDVKD. This CDR3 region has 18 residues. The V gene end was trimmed by 2 bases and the J gene end by 4 bases; junction bases not matched to a gene: 12. The CDR3 region has the DNA TGTGCCACCAGTGATTCTCGGACAGGGAGTTTGGAAAATCAGCCCCAGCATTTT. Protein product: CATSDSRTGSLENQPQHF.

There are a few counts of this clonotype. The rearrangement links TRBV20-1 to TRBJ1-1, with a tentative D call TRBD1 (5 bases). The CDR3 has 12 residues. Germline values: CDR1 DFQATT, CDR2 SNEGSKA (reference sequence). Trimming removed 8 bases at V and 6 bases at J, with 16 bases between. In nucleotides, the CDR3 is TGCAGTCTCGGGGAGGGGCTGGCTGAAGCTTTCTTT. This translates into CSLGEGLAEAFF.

The V call is TRBV27, the J call TRBJ1-4; no firm D call. The CDR3 is 14 residues long. The germline CDR1 and CDR2 sequences are MNHEY and SMNVEV (reference sequence). V lost 5 bases, J lost 0 bases, and 7 bases lay in between. CDR3 protein: CASSNYATNEKLFF. The DNA of the CDR3 is TGTGCCAGCAGTAACTACGCAACTAATGAAAAACTGTTTTTT.

The J gene is TRBJ2-7, the V gene TRBV13; D is possibly TRBD1 (6 bases). The CDR3 totals 16 residues. V shed 5 bases and J shed 2 bases, with 19 bases lying between them. Germline V gene lookup returns CDR1 PRHDT and CDR2 FYEKMQ (reference sequence). CDR3 bases: TGTGCCAGCAGCCAAGGGGGAATAGCGAATCCCTACGAGCAGTACTTC. As protein: CASSQGGIANPYEQYF.

V and J are TRBV12-5 and TRBJ1-3; D unclear. This CDR3 comprises 14 residues. Deletions cut 2 bases from V and 8 bases from J, with 13 bases between. Germline CDR1 LGHNT, CDR2 FRNRAP. The CDR3 region is CASGLPRSIDTIYF. CDR3 DNA sequence: TGTGCTAGTGGTTTGCCCCGCTCGATAGACACCATATATTTT.

This clonotype was counted ten times or more. The V and J genes are TRBV10-3 and TRBJ2-7; D perhaps matches TRBD2 (5 bases). This CDR3 spans 13 amino acids. Germline V gene sequence: CDR1 ENHRY, CDR2 SYGVKD. The germline V and J ends were trimmed by 3 bases and 0 bases, with 6 bases remaining between them. CDR3 residues: CAISEEGSYEQYF. CDR3 DNA sequence: TGTGCCATCAGTGAAGAGGGCTCCTACGAGCAGTACTTC.

This clonotype occurred many times. The chain links TRBV29-1 to TRBJ2-7, with 7 positions matching TRBD1. The J segment lost 2 bases and the V segment lost 0 bases, leaving 1 base of the junction unmatched. This CDR3 is built from 13 residues. Germline-derived CDR1 and CDR2 are SQVTM and ANQGSEA. CDR3 protein: CSVEDQGAYEQYF. CDR3 coding DNA: TGCAGCGTTGAAGATCAGGGGGCCTACGAGCAGTACTTC.

This clonotype was seen only a few times. This chain joins TRBV6-5 and TRBJ1-3; D is uncertain. CDR1 is MNHEY, CDR2 SVGAGI, per germline. V lost 4 bases and J lost 8, with 18 bases in between. This CDR3 region has 15 residues. CDR3 DNA: TGTGCCAGCAGTTCCCTATCCAAGGAGGAGGACACCATATATTTT. It codes for CASSSLSKEEDTIYF.

This clonotype was picked up many times. The V and J genes are TRBV2 and TRBJ1-3, with D possibly being TRBD1 (6 bases). CDR3 length equals 15 residues. Germline values: CDR1 SNHLY, CDR2 FYNNEI. V lost 2 bases and J lost 4, with 12 bases in between. The CDR3 coding sequence is TGTGCCAGCAGTGAATATCGGGGGCTAGGAAACACCATATATTTT. This gives the protein CASSEYRGLGNTIYF.

This clonotype occurred a few times. The genes are TRBV10-3 and TRBJ1-5; D possibly corresponds to TRBD1 (5 bases). CDR1 ENHRY and CDR2 SYGVKD come from the germline V gene. V dropped 10 bases and J dropped 2 bases, with 18 bases sitting between them. This CDR3 is built from 15 residues. The CDR3 bases are TGTGCCAGCACCCCTGGGGGGTCGGGCAATCAGCCCCAGCATTTT. Encoded protein: CASTPGGSGNQPQHF.